Each of the 21 T cell receptor beta chains below was sequenced from the same sample in a study of T cells in Graves' hyperthyroidism and ophthalmopathy. Amplification yielded TCR beta CDR3 regions, with RNA transcripts as the source. With the HTBI primer set, the TCR CDR3 went through a first round of RT-PCR. TCRdb analysed the multiplex PCR reads with MiXCR anew, one entry per CDR3 protein. The sample records about 640,000 distinct CDR3 sequences, about 45% being singletons. Sequencing was carried out using peripheral blood or thyroid tissue (not recorded which). The source of these receptors is an adult man with Graves' disease, either hyperthyroidism or ophthalmopathy (not recorded which).

The CDR3 nucleotides are TGTGCCAGCAGCGGGACTAGCGGGATCTGGTACCAAGAGACCCAGTACTTC. It specifies CASSGTSGIWYQETQYF. This chain links TRBV12-3 or TRBV12-4 with TRBJ2-5; 13 bases agree with TRBD2. V gave up 6 bases and J gave up 0 bases; unmatched junction bases: 7. The CDR3 has 17 amino acids.

The chain employs TRBV24-1 and TRBJ1-5; maybe TRBD1 (5 bases). The V gene lost 3 bases and the J gene lost 2 bases, with 10 bases spanning the gap. Germline CDR1 reads KGHDR; CDR2 reads SFDVKD. The CDR3 has 15 amino acids. CDR3 protein: CATSDPRVGNQPQHF. CDR3 nucleotide sequence: TGTGCCACCAGTGATCCCAGGGTAGGCAATCAGCCCCAGCATTTT.

At least ten counts were recorded for this clonotype. The J gene is TRBJ1-2, the V gene TRBV29-1; D remains unclear. V was cut by 0 bases and J by 7 bases, with 6 bases left in between. The CDR3 contains 11 residues. Germline assignment: CDR1 SQVTM and CDR2 ANQGSEA. Here the CDR3 reads CSVEDHGGYTF. In DNA form, the CDR3 reads TGCAGCGTTGAAGATCACGGTGGCTACACCTTC.

There are a few counts of this clonotype. This chain connects TRBV7-8 to TRBJ1-2; the match to TRBD1 covers 9 bases. Losses at the gene ends were 6 bases for V and 8 bases for J; bases not matched to a gene: 13. Germline lookup yields CDR1 SGHVS and CDR2 FQNEAQ. The CDR3 covers 15 residues. In nucleotides, the CDR3 is TGTGCCAGCAGTTACTCGATGGGACAGGGTCGGGGCTACACCTTC. Its protein product is CASSYSMGQGRGYTF.

The V call is TRBV20-1, the J call TRBJ1-2, with D unclear. Between the trimmed V and J ends, which lost 5 bases and 2 bases, there was a span of 9 bases. The germline V gene has CDR1 DFQATT and CDR2 SNEGSKA (reference sequence). CDR3 length: 12 residues. Here the CDR3 DNA reads TGCAGTGCTCGGGAAGACAACTATGGCTACACCTTC. Encoded protein: CSAREDNYGYTF.

Worth noting for this clonotype: A read error may account for a junction end that differs from germline. This sequence joins TRBV5-1 and TRBJ1-1, with TRBD1 as a possible D gene (5 bases). The CDR3 is made up of 14 amino acids. Germline-derived CDR1 and CDR2 are SGHRS and YFSETQ. CDR3 sequence: CASSLGAQDTGAFF. CDR3 DNA sequence: TGCGCCAGCAGCCTTGGGGCCCAGGACACTGGAGCTTTCTTT.

The rearrangement links TRBV7-2 to TRBJ1-6; 7 bases line up with TRBD1. This CDR3 region has 14 residues. The germline V gene has CDR1 SGHTA and CDR2 FQGNSA. V lost 6 bases and J lost 7; bases outside the gene matches: 6. The CDR3 protein is CASRLPGQNSPLHF. CDR3 nucleotide sequence: TGTGCCAGCAGGCTGCCGGGACAGAATTCACCCCTCCACTTT. Based on the CDR3 plus reference TRBV7-2 and TRBJ1-6, the full variable domain is GAGVSQSPSNKVTEKGKDVELRCDPISGHTALYWYRQSLGQGLEFLIYFQGNSAPDKSGLPSDRFSAERTGGSVSTLTIQRTQQEDSAVYLCASRLPGQNSPLHFGNGTRLTVT.

The chain recombines TRBV7-9 with TRBJ1-4; TRBD1 aligns across 8 bases. CDR1 and CDR2 (germline): SEHNR, FQNEAQ (reference sequence). This CDR3 has 15 amino acids. Unmatched junction bases numbered 10, after V lost 5 bases and J lost 8 bases. The DNA for the CDR3 is TGTGCCAGCAGCGCCTGGACAGGGTCAGGCGAAAAACTGTTTTTT. It codes for CASSAWTGSGEKLFF.

This chain joins TRBV7-8 and TRBJ1-5; TRBD1 matches 7 bases. The V gene's germline CDR1 is SGHVS and CDR2 FQNEAQ. V gave up 1 base and J gave up 3 bases; unmatched junction bases: 6. The CDR3 length is 16 residues. CDR3: CASSLGEGAVNQPQHF. DNA of the CDR3: TGTGCCAGCAGCTTAGGGGAGGGGGCAGTCAATCAGCCCCAGCATTTT.

The chain recombines TRBV12-3 or TRBV12-4 with TRBJ1-6; the D is unclear. V was trimmed by 7 bases and J by 2 bases, leaving 12 bases between them. The CDR3 consists of 15 residues. Written as DNA, the CDR3 is TGTGCCAGCACCAACTGGCCGCCCTATAATTCACCCCTCCACTTT. Its translation is CASTNWPPYNSPLHF.

Concerning this clonotype: The junction does not match germline at one end; this may be a read error. The genes are TRBV15 and TRBJ2-5; D ambiguous. The J call is in doubt because the DNA end fits TRBJ2-7 better. In germline, CDR1 is LNHNV, CDR2 YYDKDF (reference sequence). This CDR3 region has 16 residues. CDR3 coding DNA: TGTGCCGCCAGCAGCTTCGGTACAGACGAGTCCTACGAGCAGTACTTC. Residues: CAASSFGTDESYEQYF.

This chain connects TRBV12-5 to TRBJ2-7, with 7 bases fitting TRBD2. The trim removed 0 bases at V and 1 base at J, leaving 9 bases unmatched. The CDR3 totals 17 residues. Germline loops: CDR1 LGHNT, CDR2 FRNRAP. This CDR3 reads CASGLVRGREGSYEQYF. The CDR3 DNA reads TGTGCTAGTGGTTTGGTACGGGGCAGGGAGGGATCCTACGAGCAGTACTTC.

The chain combines TRBV9 with TRBJ1-6, with D possibly TRBD1 on 5 matching bases. The CDR3 spans 16 residues. Germline CDR1 is SGDLS and CDR2 is YYNGEE. V was cut by 5 bases and J by 4 bases, with 16 bases left in between. The CDR3 region is CASSSVSQGYNSPLHF. DNA of the CDR3: TGTGCCAGCAGTTCAGTCTCCCAGGGATATAATTCACCCCTCCACTTT. The full variable domain, completed using reference TRBV9 and TRBJ1-6, is DSGVTQTPKHLITATGQRVTLRCSPRSGDLSVYWYQQSLDQGLQFLIQYYNGEERAKGNILERFSAQQFPDLHSELNLSSLELGDSALYFCASSSVSQGYNSPLHFGNGTRLTVT.

This clonotype was counted a single time. One end of the junction is discordant with germline, which a read error may explain. V usage is TRBV25-1 and J usage is TRBJ2-5; D is uncertain. CDR3 length: 13 residues. Germline V gives CDR1 MGHDK, CDR2 SYGVNS. Written as DNA, the CDR3 is TGTGCCAACAGTGCCCAGACTGGGGAGACCCAGTACTTC. It specifies CANSAQTGETQYF.

This clonotype was counted ten times or more. The chain links TRBV7-9 to TRBJ2-2, with unresolved D. This CDR3 spans 12 amino acids. V lost 5 bases and J lost 3, with 4 bases in between. Germline CDR1 SEHNR, CDR2 FQNEAQ (reference sequence). The CDR3 nucleotides are TGTGCCAGCAGCGGGCACACCGGGGAGCTGTTTTTT. It codes for CASSGHTGELFF.

The table lists this clonotype with many counts. The chain has TRBV7-9 and TRBJ1-6; tentative D call: TRBD1 (6 bases). V was trimmed by 2 bases and J by 7 bases, leaving 9 bases between them. Germline V gene data show CDR1 as SEHNR and CDR2 as FQNEAQ (reference sequence). There are 14 residues in the CDR3. CDR3 region: CASSLSQGNSPLHF. The CDR3 DNA is TGTGCCAGCAGCTTATCACAGGGAAATTCACCCCTCCACTTT.

DNA for the CDR3: TGCAGTGCTAGAGTAGGGTACAGGACAAATTCACCCCTCCACTTT. It yields the protein CSARVGYRTNSPLHF. V gene TRBV20-1 combines with J gene TRBJ1-6; TRBD1 is a possible D gene (5 bases). Germline CDR1 and CDR2: DFQATT and SNEGSKA (reference sequence). The CDR3 loop spans 15 amino acids. The ends were cut back, 1 base at V and 7 bases at J, with 14 bases in the middle.

Many counts were recorded for this clonotype. The gene calls are TRBV24-1 and TRBJ1-1; D gene uncertain. Germline CDR1 reads KGHDR; CDR2 reads SFDVKD. The germline V and J ends were trimmed by 4 bases and 5 bases, with 10 bases remaining between them. This CDR3 is built from 13 residues. This CDR3 reads CATSELDGTEAFF. The CDR3 nucleotides are TGTGCCACCAGTGAGTTGGACGGGACTGAAGCTTTCTTT.

The CDR3 DNA follows: TGTGCCAGCAGCCAAGATCGGTCAGGGAGCGAGACCCAGTACTTC. Translated, it gives CASSQDRSGSETQYF. The J gene is TRBJ2-5, the V gene TRBV4-2; the D call may be TRBD1 or TRBD2 (5 bases each). Germline V lookup: CDR1 LGHNA, CDR2 YNFKEQ. V lost 0 bases and J 5 bases, leaving 13 bases between the germline ends. There are 15 residues in the CDR3.

A few counts support this clonotype. The V call is TRBV7-9, the J call TRBJ1-3; 7 bases align to TRBD1. The CDR3 extends over 15 amino acids. V lost 5 bases and J lost 0; bases outside the gene matches: 4. Germline V gene lookup returns CDR1 SEHNR and CDR2 FQNEAQ (reference sequence). In DNA form, the CDR3 reads TGTGCCAGCAGCACAACAGGGGCCTCTGGAAACACCATATATTTT. It specifies CASSTTGASGNTIYF.

A word on this clonotype: It may be a read error: a sequence one base away is much more abundant. The rearrangement joins TRBV7-8 to TRBJ1-5; no clear D gene. CDR3 length: 16 residues. The V gene lost 5 bases and the J gene lost 3 bases, with 17 bases spanning the gap. The germline V gene has CDR1 SGHVS and CDR2 FQNEAQ. CDR3 sequence (DNA): TGTGCCAGCAGCCCTGTCCCCGACGCAGACAATCAGCCCCAGCATTTT. It specifies CASSPVPDADNQPQHF.